One sample yielded the 20 T cell receptor beta chains listed below, sequenced in a study of blood T cell repertoires in COVID-19. Sequencing was performed with immunoSEQ multiplex PCR; in TCRdb, only in-frame clones are kept and a portion is missing. The table records about 160,000 clones, 75% to 90% of them present only once. Sequenced input: peripheral blood. All receptors come from a man of 80 years or more with acute or convalescent COVID-19.

Only a few counts were recorded for this clone. The gene calls are TRBV24-1 and TRBJ1-4, with D tentatively TRBD1 (6 bases). Germline CDR1 is KGHDR and CDR2 is SFDVKD. V dropped 3 bases and J dropped 5 bases, with 9 bases sitting between them. There are 14 residues in the CDR3. CDR3 protein: CATSDTGPNEKLFF. DNA of the CDR3: TGTGCCACCAGTGATACAGGGCCCAATGAAAAACTGTTTTTT.

The chain links TRBV2 to TRBJ1-6, with 7 nucleotides matching TRBD1. CDR3 length: 14 residues. V lost 6 bases, J lost 9 bases, and 8 bases stayed unmatched. The germline gives CDR1 SNHLY, CDR2 FYNNEI. The CDR3 nucleotides read TGTGCCAGCAGATCCCGACAGGGCGGTTCACCCCTCCACTTT. Protein sequence: CASRSRQGGSPLHF.

The chain employs TRBV30 and TRBJ1-6; TRBD1 matches at 8 bases. The length of the CDR3 is 13 residues. Germline CDR1 reads GTSNPN; CDR2 reads SVGIG (reference sequence). The ends lost 4 bases at V and 5 bases at J; junction bases unmatched: 1. CDR3 nucleotides: TGTGCCTGGACGGGACAGGATAATTCACCCCTCCACTTT. Residues: CAWTGQDNSPLHF.

V and J are TRBV6-1 and TRBJ2-3, with TRBD1 identical over 8 bases. J gave up 8 bases and V 1 base, and 5 bases lay outside the gene matches. This CDR3 is 14 amino acids long. CDR1 is MNHNS and CDR2 is SASEGT in the germline V gene. The CDR3 bases are TGTGCCAGCAGTGAAGTCCAGGGGGCCAGTACGCAGTATTTT. Translation gives CASSEVQGASTQYF.

CDR3: CASSFGSEAFF. CDR3 coding DNA: TGTGCCAGCAGTTTCGGGTCTGAAGCTTTCTTT. The V and J genes are TRBV27 and TRBJ1-1, with D unclear. Germline loops: CDR1 MNHEY, CDR2 SMNVEV (reference sequence). V lost 3 bases to trimming and J lost 6 bases, with 5 bases between them. The length of the CDR3 is 11 residues.

V usage is TRBV2 and J usage is TRBJ2-5; 12 nucleotides match TRBD1. Germline V gene sequence: CDR1 SNHLY, CDR2 FYNNEI. The CDR3 covers 15 residues. After removal of 6 bases from V and 5 bases from J, the junction contained 7 bases not matched to a gene. The CDR3 loop is CASRRDRGREETQYF. The CDR3 DNA sequence: TGTGCCAGCAGGAGGGACAGGGGGCGTGAGGAGACCCAGTACTTC.

The rearrangement links TRBV18 to TRBJ2-1; the match to TRBD2 covers 10 bases. The germline V gene has CDR1 KGHSH and CDR2 LQKENI. Trimming took 0 bases from V and 3 from J; bases not matched to a gene: 26. The CDR3 extends over 24 amino acids. In DNA form, the CDR3 reads TGTGCCAGCTCACCACCGGAAAACTTTCGGACTAGCGGAATCCTTTGGGTGAGCTACAATGAGCAGTTCTTC. Encoded protein: CASSPPENFRTSGILWVSYNEQFF.

The genes are TRBV27 and TRBJ1-6; no firm D call. V dropped 6 bases and J dropped 5 bases, with 8 bases sitting between them. CDR3 length equals 13 residues. CDR1 and CDR2 (germline): MNHEY, SMNVEV (reference sequence). The CDR3 spells CASRSQNNSPLHF. The CDR3 nucleotides are TGTGCCAGCAGATCGCAGAATAATTCACCCCTCCACTTT.

This clone was seen more than once but under ten times. DNA for the CDR3: TGTGCCAGCAGTAAGGGAGGAGGCCTAGAGCAGTACTTC. This encodes CASSKGGGLEQYF. The chain employs TRBV2 and TRBJ2-7; maybe TRBD2 (6 bases). The V and J ends lost 5 bases and 7 bases respectively, with 15 bases between them. Germline CDR1 SNHLY, CDR2 FYNNEI. The CDR3 extends over 13 amino acids.

The rearrangement uses TRBV14 and TRBJ2-3; TRBD2 matches 11 bases. Per germline, CDR1 SGHDN and CDR2 FVKESK. The J segment lost 2 bases and the V segment lost 3 bases, leaving 4 bases of the junction unmatched. CDR3 length equals 16 residues. In DNA form, the CDR3 reads TGTGCCAGCAGCCAGGGACTAGCGGAGAACACAGATACGCAGTATTTT. As protein: CASSQGLAENTDTQYF.

V gene TRBV6-4 combines with J gene TRBJ2-3, with TRBD2 identical over 8 bases. The V gene end was trimmed by 7 bases and the J gene end by 4 bases; junction bases not matched to a gene: 10. From germline, CDR1 is MRHNA and CDR2 SNTAGT. This CDR3 region has 15 residues. CDR3 DNA: TGTGCCAGCAAGCCCGGGAGCGGGGGCGCAGATACGCAGTATTTT. Translating gives CASKPGSGGADTQYF.

The gene calls are TRBV28 and TRBJ2-5; tentatively, D is TRBD1 (5 bases). The germline V gene encodes CDR1 MDHEN and CDR2 SYDVKM. Trimming cost V 6 bases and J 4 bases, with 12 bases left between them. CDR3 length: 13 residues. CDR3: CASRPWGGETQYF. The CDR3 nucleotides are TGTGCCAGCAGGCCTTGGGGCGGAGAGACCCAGTACTTC.

The rearrangement uses TRBV7-3 and TRBJ2-5; possibly TRBD2 for D (5 bases). The CDR3 has 15 residues. The V end was cut by 5 bases, the J end by 5 bases, with 18 bases between. The germline gives CDR1 SGHTA, CDR2 FQGTGA. In DNA form, the CDR3 reads TGTGCCAGCAGCCTACGGGGAACATGGGGTGAGACCCAGTACTTC. Protein product: CASSLRGTWGETQYF.

The chain is built from TRBV7-9 and TRBJ1-3; D uncertain. V lost 1 base to trimming and J lost 4 bases, with 5 bases between them. This CDR3 has 13 residues. Per the germline V gene, CDR1 is SEHNR and CDR2 is FQNEAQ (reference sequence). This CDR3 is CASSLDSGNTIYF. CDR3 bases: TGTGCCAGCAGCTTAGACAGCGGAAACACCATATATTTT.

The V and J genes are TRBV4-1 and TRBJ2-4, with 10 bases that match TRBD1. The ends lost 0 bases at V and 6 bases at J; junction bases unmatched: 11. This CDR3 spans 18 amino acids. CDR1 is MGHRA, CDR2 YSYEKL, per germline. Here the CDR3 reads CASSQDSSGQGFLNIQYF. Here the CDR3 DNA reads TGCGCCAGCAGCCAAGATTCTTCGGGACAGGGGTTTTTAAACATTCAGTACTTC.

This clone was counted a single time. The V gene is TRBV21-1, the J gene TRBJ2-1; the tabulated D call, TRBD2, remains unverified against the DNA. TRBV21-1 is assigned pseudogene status. The CDR3 is 17 residues long. The CDR3 DNA reads as TGTGCCAGCAGCAAAGGGGGAACTAGCGGGAGGGCTTGGGAGCAGTTCTTC. It yields the protein CASSKGGTSGRAWEQFF.

The rearrangement joins TRBV10-3 to TRBJ1-6; TRBD1 might be the D (6 bases). V dropped 0 bases and J dropped 7 bases, with 10 bases sitting between them. Germline lookup yields CDR1 ENHRY and CDR2 SYGVKD. The CDR3 consists of 15 residues. This CDR3 is CAISESRGMNSPLHF. CDR3 bases: TGTGCCATCAGTGAGTCTAGGGGGATGAATTCACCCCTCCACTTT.

This chain links TRBV5-6 with TRBJ1-2; D perhaps matches TRBD1 (6 bases). CDR3 length equals 14 residues. Trimming removed 3 bases from V and 4 bases from J, with 13 bases in between. Per germline, CDR1 SGHDT and CDR2 YYEEEE. The DNA of the CDR3 is TGTGCCAGCAGCTCCACAGGGTTGACCTATGGCTACACCTTC. Translated: CASSSTGLTYGYTF.

A single count supports this clone. The chain couples TRBV2 to TRBJ2-5, with TRBD2 matching 10 bases. This CDR3 has 15 residues. Looked up from germline, CDR1 is SNHLY and CDR2 is FYNNEI. Trimming at V came to 7 bases and at J to 1 base, leaving 6 bases not matched to a gene. The CDR3 DNA sequence: TGTGCCAGCACGGAAGCGGGAGGGCCCCAAGAGACCCAGTACTTC. This codes for CASTEAGGPQETQYF.

This sequence joins TRBV29-1 and TRBJ2-3; maybe TRBD2 (6 bases). The ends were cut back, 4 bases at V and 1 base at J, with 9 bases in the middle. CDR1 is SQVTM and CDR2 is ANQGSEA in the germline V gene. The CDR3 covers 13 residues. CDR3 protein: CSVVSSGTDTQYF. The DNA of the CDR3 is TGCAGCGTTGTGTCTAGCGGCACAGATACGCAGTATTTT.